What follows are 20 T cell receptor beta chains derived from one specimen sequenced in a study of cytomegalovirus exposure and HLA in healthy donors. Amplification used 60 Vbeta primers and 13 Jbeta primers. Clones were read by immunoSEQ multiplex PCR, and TCRdb kept only the in-frame ones, dropping some. The sample lists about 190,000 clones; under 80% were seen once. Sequencing was carried out using PBMCs. The receptors come from a man aged 25 to 40 in good health and CMV-seropositive.

This clone appeared once. The chain is built from TRBV11-3 and TRBJ2-7; 7 bases line up with TRBD2. V trimming: 5 bases; J trimming: 6 bases; junction bases outside the gene matches: 4. Germline V gene data show CDR1 as SGHNT and CDR2 as YENEEA. The CDR3 covers 12 residues. CDR3 sequence reads: CASSPPGGEQYF. The CDR3 coding sequence is TGTGCCAGCAGCCCACCGGGGGGCGAGCAGTACTTC.

J is TRBJ2-1 and V is TRBV6-1, with D unclear. The ends were cut back, 1 base at V and 0 bases at J, with 7 bases in the middle. CDR1 and CDR2 from the germline V gene are MNHNS and SASEGT. This CDR3 comprises 15 residues. The CDR3 bases are TGTGCCAGCAGTGAAGGCCGGAGCTCCTACAATGAGCAGTTCTTC. Translated, it gives CASSEGRSSYNEQFF.

This clone was seen a few times. V and J are TRBV19 and TRBJ1-5; D is ambiguous. Germline V gene lookup returns CDR1 LNHDA and CDR2 SQIVND (reference sequence). V lost 1 base and J lost 2, with 9 bases in between. This CDR3 contains 15 residues. The CDR3 is CASSIGPSGNQPQHF. CDR3 in DNA: TGTGCCAGTAGTATAGGCCCCTCGGGCAATCAGCCCCAGCATTTT.

This clone was detected only a few times. Here the CDR3 reads CASSSPLTGGGQGIQYF. The CDR3 coding sequence is TGTGCCAGCAGTTCTCCCCTGACGGGAGGTGGCCAAGGCATTCAGTACTTC. The chain couples TRBV27 to TRBJ2-4; 7 positions match TRBD2. V gave up 4 bases and J gave up 9 bases; unmatched junction bases: 18. CDR3 size: 17 residues. Germline lookup yields CDR1 MNHEY and CDR2 SMNVEV (reference sequence).

This chain links TRBV7-9 with TRBJ2-7; maybe TRBD2 (6 bases). CDR3 length equals 10 residues. Germline assignment: CDR1 SEHNR and CDR2 FQNEAQ (reference sequence). The V gene lost 4 bases and the J gene lost 12 bases, with 10 bases spanning the gap. The CDR3 region has the DNA TGTGCCAGCAGCTCCGGACTATTGTACTTC. This encodes CASSSGLLYF.

The chain uses TRBV11-2 and TRBJ2-1, with TRBD2 matching 15 bases. The CDR3 length is 18 residues. V dropped 0 bases and J dropped 0; count of bases not matched to a gene: 0. Per germline, CDR1 SGHAT and CDR2 FQNNGV. The CDR3 DNA sequence: TGTGCCAGCAGCTTAGAGGGACTAGCGGGGGGCTCCTACAATGAGCAGTTCTTC. As protein: CASSLEGLAGGSYNEQFF. The whole variable domain, remainder taken from reference TRBV11-2 and TRBJ2-1, is EAGVAQSPRYKIIEKRQSVAFWCNPISGHATLYWYQQILGQGPKLLIQFQNNGVVDDSQLPKDRFSAERLKGVDSTLKIQPAKLEDSAVYLCASSLEGLAGGSYNEQFFGPGTRLTVL.

The chain combines TRBV19 with TRBJ2-7; maybe TRBD2 (5 bases). The germline CDR1 and CDR2 sequences are LNHDA and SQIVND (reference sequence). The CDR3 loop spans 14 amino acids. The V end was cut by 6 bases, the J end by 1 base, with 13 bases between. CDR3 sequence: CASRVQPGSYEQYF. DNA for the CDR3: TGTGCCAGTAGAGTCCAACCGGGGTCCTACGAGCAGTACTTC.

The CDR3 nucleotides read TGTGCCAGCAGTTCCTCCCGACTAGTCCGAGGGGCCTACGAGCAGTACTTC. This translates into CASSSSRLVRGAYEQYF. V gene TRBV25-1 combines with J gene TRBJ2-7, with a weak D call TRBD2 (6 bases). Per germline, CDR1 MGHDK and CDR2 SYGVNS. The CDR3 contains 17 residues. V was cut by 5 bases and J by 2 bases, with 22 bases left in between.

This clone was detected a few times. The chain carries TRBV27 and TRBJ2-7; 7 bases fit TRBD1. Germline values: CDR1 MNHEY, CDR2 SMNVEV (reference sequence). CDR3 length: 15 amino acids. Unmatched junction bases numbered 8, after V lost 6 bases and J lost 0 bases. CDR3 DNA: TGTGCCAGCAGAACCCCGGGACAGTACTCCTACGAGCAGTACTTC. Protein sequence: CASRTPGQYSYEQYF.

J is TRBJ2-2 and V is TRBV14; 8 bases fit TRBD2. This CDR3 is 16 amino acids long. Germline lookup yields CDR1 SGHDN and CDR2 FVKESK. Germline trimming cut 4 bases from V and 4 bases from J; bases unmatched to any gene: 8. CDR3 protein: CASSLAGGRSTGELFF. CDR3 nucleotides: TGTGCCAGCAGCCTCGCGGGGGGCCGATCCACCGGGGAGCTGTTTTTT.

This chain joins TRBV6-6 and TRBJ2-2; TRBD1 matches at 7 bases. The CDR3 is 16 amino acids. J lost 2 bases, V lost 5 bases, and 8 bases had no gene match. Germline V gene data show CDR1 as MNHNY and CDR2 as SVGAGI (reference sequence). The CDR3 DNA reads as TGTGCCAGCAGTAACCAACAGGGGTCCAACACCGGGGAGCTGTTTTTT. It translates to CASSNQQGSNTGELFF.

The rearrangement links TRBV6-5 to TRBJ1-2; 7 bases are a match to TRBD1. The CDR3 runs 15 residues. CDR1 MNHEY and CDR2 SVGAGI come from the germline V gene. V lost 0 bases, J lost 8 bases, and 9 bases stayed unmatched. For the CDR3, the DNA is TGTGCCAGCAGTTACTCGGCTGAGGGGGCGCGGGGCTACACCTTC. It yields the protein CASSYSAEGARGYTF.

The V call is TRBV9, the J call TRBJ2-2, with TRBD1 matching over 9 bases. V lost 7 bases, J lost 7 bases, and 14 bases stayed unmatched. Germline CDR1 is SGDLS and CDR2 is YYNGEE. This CDR3 has 16 residues. CDR3 region: CASGISGQGYIGELFF. CDR3 coding DNA: TGTGCCAGCGGAATTTCGGGACAGGGCTATATCGGGGAGCTGTTTTTT.

V is TRBV5-1 and J is TRBJ2-1, with D unclear. Germline V gene data show CDR1 as SGHRS and CDR2 as YFSETQ. This CDR3 spans 17 amino acids. Trimming stripped 3 bases from V and 0 bases from J, with 16 bases between. In DNA, the CDR3 is TGCGCCAGCAGCTCCAGGCCCGTGACGAGCTCCTACAATGAGCAGTTCTTC. It encodes CASSSRPVTSSYNEQFF.

V gene TRBV18 combines with J gene TRBJ1-1; D possibly corresponds to TRBD1 (5 bases). The V gene's germline CDR1 is KGHSH and CDR2 LQKENI. The V end was cut by 6 bases, the J end by 1 base, with 12 bases between. The CDR3 spans 14 residues. The chain's CDR3 is CASSPSTANTEAFF. CDR3 in DNA: TGTGCCAGCTCCCCGTCGACAGCGAACACTGAAGCTTTCTTT.

This clone was found a few times. The chain is built from TRBV7-9 and TRBJ2-7, with 8 bases identical to TRBD1. After removal of 7 bases from V and 5 bases from J, the junction contained 13 bases not matched to a gene. This CDR3 contains 15 residues. The germline CDR1 and CDR2 sequences are SEHNR and FQNEAQ (reference sequence). CDR3 loop: CASTFLGQGFDEQYF. The CDR3 coding sequence is TGTGCCAGCACCTTTCTAGGACAGGGCTTCGACGAGCAGTACTTC.

Concerning this clone: Other nucleotide sequences in the sample specify the same CDR3. The chain combines TRBV11-2 with TRBJ1-2, with a tentative D call TRBD1 (5 bases). The V and J ends lost 1 base and 4 bases respectively, with 7 bases between them. The germline V gene encodes CDR1 SGHAT and CDR2 FQNNGV. The CDR3 is 13 amino acids. CDR3 nucleotide sequence: TGTGCCAGCAGCTTAGGGCAGGGCTATGGCTACACCTTC. It translates to CASSLGQGYGYTF.

This clone was detected only once. The chain employs TRBV7-8 and TRBJ1-6; maybe TRBD1 (6 bases). Trimming left V 2 bases short and J 4 bases short, with 12 bases between. The CDR3 is 16 amino acids. The germline V gene has CDR1 SGHVS and CDR2 FQNEAQ. In nucleotides, the CDR3 is TGTGCCAGCAGCTTAATCGCACAGGGTTATAATTCACCCCTCCACTTT. Translated: CASSLIAQGYNSPLHF. Full variable domain (outside the CDR3, taken from reference TRBV7-8 and TRBJ1-6): GAGVSQSPRYKVAKRGQDVALRCDPISGHVSLFWYQQALGQGPEFLTYFQNEAQLDKSGLPSDRFFAERPEGSVSTLKIQRTQQEDSAVYLCASSLIAQGYNSPLHFGNGTRLTVT.

The chain has TRBV29-1 and TRBJ1-1; weak D call: TRBD1 (6 bases). Trimming removed 4 bases at V and 0 bases at J, with 9 bases between. The CDR3 has 13 residues. Germline V gene sequence: CDR1 SQVTM, CDR2 ANQGSEA. CDR3 DNA: TGCAGCGTTGCACAGGGAGTGAACACTGAAGCTTTCTTT. Protein product: CSVAQGVNTEAFF.

The chain couples TRBV12-5 to TRBJ2-7; a weak D match, TRBD1 (6 bases). The V and J ends lost 5 bases and 6 bases respectively, with 11 bases between them. Looked up from germline, CDR1 is LGHNT and CDR2 is FRNRAP. This CDR3 is built from 12 residues. CDR3 amino acids: CASGTWGLEQYF. In DNA form, the CDR3 reads TGTGCTAGTGGTACTTGGGGGCTCGAGCAGTACTTC.